The entry below describes one TCR beta chain. The CDR3 runs 15 residues. V was shortened by 0 bases and J by 9 bases, with 15 bases between the two germline ends. Germline V gives CDR1 ENHRY, CDR2 SYGVKD. Clones were sequenced by immunoSEQ multiplex PCR, and TCRdb holds only the in-frame ones, with some missing. The sample contains roughly 2 million clones, 90% to 96% of which appear only once. This sample was included in a study of shared clonotypes between healthy human individuals. Both subsets, CD45RA+ naive and CD45RA-negative memory, were split from the CD4+ cells. The receptor was derived from a man younger than 35 in good health. Input material: naive CD4+ T cells sorted from blood. Subset given: CD45RA+ positively selected. The J gene is TRBJ2-1, the V gene TRBV10-3; possible D gene TRBD1, 5 bases. CDR3 in DNA: TGTGCCATCAGTGAGTCTATGGCTAGAAGGGGTGAGCAGTTCTTC. Translated, it gives CAISESMARRGEQFF.